The T cell receptor beta chain described here comes from a study of CD8 T cells in ankylosing spondylitis. General study findings and limits: Matched ankylosing spondylitis synovial fluid reportedly showed significant enrichment of disease-linked clones. Earlier literature documents some of the motif variants in reactive arthritis synovial fluid and blood. Ankylosing spondylitis blood appeared to carry a characteristic TCR beta motif of roughly eight highly homologous variants. Disease-linked clones were found to be CD8+ and relatively rare in peripheral blood.

Turning to this clonotype: Its target is not known.

Libraries of TCR beta came from quantitative 5'-RACE with molecular barcodes. TCRdb re-derived calls from the 5' RACE reads in MiXCR, one entry per CDR3 protein. The sample lists hundreds of thousands of distinct CDR3 sequences; approximately 12% were seen once. The CDR3 is made up of 15 amino acids. The germline V gene has CDR1 SEHNR and CDR2 FQNEAQ (reference sequence). Trimming stripped 5 bases from V and 0 bases from J, with 12 bases between. The chain links TRBV7-9 to TRBJ2-3; D not certain. Material: blood, either unsorted or a sorted T cell fraction (not recorded which). The clonotype comes from a male donor with ankylosing spondylitis. DNA for the CDR3: TGTGCCAGCAGCACCCTCCCTGGGAGCACAGATACGCAGTATTTT. Protein sequence: CASSTLPGSTDTQYF.